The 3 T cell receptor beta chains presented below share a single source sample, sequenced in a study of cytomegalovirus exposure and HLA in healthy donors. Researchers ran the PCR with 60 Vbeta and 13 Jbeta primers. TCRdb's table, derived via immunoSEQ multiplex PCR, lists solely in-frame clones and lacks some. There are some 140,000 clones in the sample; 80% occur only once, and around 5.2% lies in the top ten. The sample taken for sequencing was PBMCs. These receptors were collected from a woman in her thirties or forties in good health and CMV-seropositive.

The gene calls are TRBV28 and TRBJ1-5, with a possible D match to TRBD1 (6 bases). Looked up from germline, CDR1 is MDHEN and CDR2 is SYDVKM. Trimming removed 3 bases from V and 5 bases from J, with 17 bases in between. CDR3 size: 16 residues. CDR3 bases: TGTGCCAGCAGTTTTTCCGGACAGCCCCTTTATCAGCCCCAGCATTTT. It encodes CASSFSGQPLYQPQHF.

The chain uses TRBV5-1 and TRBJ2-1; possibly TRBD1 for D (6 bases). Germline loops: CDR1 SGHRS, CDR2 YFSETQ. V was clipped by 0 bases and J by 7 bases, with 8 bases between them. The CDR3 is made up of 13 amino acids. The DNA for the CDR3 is TGCGCCAGCAGCTTGGGGACAGCGAATGAGCAGTTCTTC. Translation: CASSLGTANEQFF.

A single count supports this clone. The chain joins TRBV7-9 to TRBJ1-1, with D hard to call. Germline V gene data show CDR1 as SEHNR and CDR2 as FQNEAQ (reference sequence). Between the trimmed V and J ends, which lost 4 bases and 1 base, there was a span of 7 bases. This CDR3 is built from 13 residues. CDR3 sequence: CASSSQENTEAFF. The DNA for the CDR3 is TGTGCCAGCAGCTCCCAGGAGAACACTGAAGCTTTCTTT.